Sequencing of this T cell receptor beta chain was carried out in a study of T-cell reconstitution after alpha-beta-depleted transplantation in children. Whole-study results and caveats: The main origin of T-cell counts and diversity one year after transplant was newly produced T cells. Alpha-beta T cells present about two months after transplant were reported to originate from several hundred expanded graft clones. There were some patients whose high TCRbeta diversity at day 60 came from surviving recipient T cells and thymic progenitors.

This clonotype was counted only a few times. Antigen specificity is unknown. TCRbeta library preparation incorporated unique molecular identifiers. MiXCR, run by TCRdb on the PCR reads, gives a single entry per CDR3 protein. The sample records hundreds of thousands of distinct CDR3 sequences, roughly 18% being singletons. This CDR3 contains 14 residues. Germline lookup yields CDR1 SGHRS and CDR2 YFSETQ. Trimming stripped 4 bases from V and 1 base from J, with 11 bases between. Source: PBMCs, mostly from graft donor cells, taken 360 days after TCRalphabeta/CD19-depleted stem cell transplant. The sequence came from a male patient aged 2-10 years who had a stem cell transplant for acute lymphoblastic leukemia, so the T cells may come from the graft donor. The chain has TRBV5-1 and TRBJ1-2; D might be TRBD1 (5 bases). CDR3 nucleotides: TGCGCCAGCAGCACCGGGACCAATAACTATGGCTACACCTTC. Amino acids: CASSTGTNNYGYTF.